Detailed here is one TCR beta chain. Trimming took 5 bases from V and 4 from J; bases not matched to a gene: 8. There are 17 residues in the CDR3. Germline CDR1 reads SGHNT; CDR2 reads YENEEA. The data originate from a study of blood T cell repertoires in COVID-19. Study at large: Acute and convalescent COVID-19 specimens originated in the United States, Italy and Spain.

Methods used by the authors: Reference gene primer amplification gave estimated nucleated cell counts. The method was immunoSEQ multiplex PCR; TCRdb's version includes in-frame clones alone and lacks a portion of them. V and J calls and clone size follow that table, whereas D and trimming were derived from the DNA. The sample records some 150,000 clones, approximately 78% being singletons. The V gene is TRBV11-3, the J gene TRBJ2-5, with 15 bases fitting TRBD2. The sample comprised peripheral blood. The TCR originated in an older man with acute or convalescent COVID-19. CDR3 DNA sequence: TGTGCCAGCAGCCACGGACTAGCGGGGGGGCACGGAGAGACCCAGTACTTC. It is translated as CASSHGLAGGHGETQYF.